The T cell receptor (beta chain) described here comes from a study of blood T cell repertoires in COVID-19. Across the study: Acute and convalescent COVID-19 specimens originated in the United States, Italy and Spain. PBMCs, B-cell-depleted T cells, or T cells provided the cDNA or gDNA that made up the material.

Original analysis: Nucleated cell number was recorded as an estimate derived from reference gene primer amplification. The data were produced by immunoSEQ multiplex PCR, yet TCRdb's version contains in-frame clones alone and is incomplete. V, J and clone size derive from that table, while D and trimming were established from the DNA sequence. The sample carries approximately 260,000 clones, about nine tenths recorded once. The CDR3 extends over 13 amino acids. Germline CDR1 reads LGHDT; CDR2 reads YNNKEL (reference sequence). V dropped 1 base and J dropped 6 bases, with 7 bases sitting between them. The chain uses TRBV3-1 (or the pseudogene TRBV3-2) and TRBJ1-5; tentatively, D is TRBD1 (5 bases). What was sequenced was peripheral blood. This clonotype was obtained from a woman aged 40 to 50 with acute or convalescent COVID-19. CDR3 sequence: CASSQGQGQPQHF. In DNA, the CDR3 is TGTGCCAGCAGCCAAGGGCAGGGTCAGCCCCAGCATTTT.